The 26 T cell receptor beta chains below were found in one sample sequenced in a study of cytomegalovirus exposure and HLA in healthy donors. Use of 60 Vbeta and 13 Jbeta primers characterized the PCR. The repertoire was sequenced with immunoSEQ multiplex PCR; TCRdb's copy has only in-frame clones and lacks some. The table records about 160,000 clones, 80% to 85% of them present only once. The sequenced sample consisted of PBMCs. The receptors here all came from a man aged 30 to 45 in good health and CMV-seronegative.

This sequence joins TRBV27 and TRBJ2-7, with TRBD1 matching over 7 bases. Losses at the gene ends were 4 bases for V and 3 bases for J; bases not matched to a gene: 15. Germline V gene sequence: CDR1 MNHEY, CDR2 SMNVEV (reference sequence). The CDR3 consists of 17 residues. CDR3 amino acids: CASSSGWLGQDLYEQYF. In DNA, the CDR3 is TGTGCCAGCAGTTCCGGGTGGCTAGGACAGGACCTCTACGAGCAGTACTTC.

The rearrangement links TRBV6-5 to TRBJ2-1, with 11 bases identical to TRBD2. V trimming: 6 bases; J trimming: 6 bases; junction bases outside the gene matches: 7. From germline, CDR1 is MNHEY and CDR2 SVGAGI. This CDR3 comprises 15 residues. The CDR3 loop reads CASSPGLAVGNEQFF. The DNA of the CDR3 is TGTGCCAGCAGCCCGGGACTAGCGGTAGGCAATGAGCAGTTCTTC.

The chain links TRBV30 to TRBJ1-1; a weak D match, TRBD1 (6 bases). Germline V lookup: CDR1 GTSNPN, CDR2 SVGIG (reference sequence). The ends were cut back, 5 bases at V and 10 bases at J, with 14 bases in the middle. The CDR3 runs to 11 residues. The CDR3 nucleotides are TGTGCCTGGGGGCAGGGGCCCGCAGCTTTCTTT. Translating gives CAWGQGPAAFF.

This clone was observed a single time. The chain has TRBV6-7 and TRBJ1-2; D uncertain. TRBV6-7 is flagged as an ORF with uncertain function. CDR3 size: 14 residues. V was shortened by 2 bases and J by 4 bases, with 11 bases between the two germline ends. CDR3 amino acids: CASSYVRCSYGYTF. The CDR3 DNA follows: TGTGCCAGCAGTTACGTTCGCTGTAGCTATGGCTACACCTTC.

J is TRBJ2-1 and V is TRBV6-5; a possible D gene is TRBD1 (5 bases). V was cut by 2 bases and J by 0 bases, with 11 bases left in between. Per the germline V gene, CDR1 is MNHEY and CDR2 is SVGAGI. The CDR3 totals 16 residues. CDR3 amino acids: CASSYTRVSSYNEQFF. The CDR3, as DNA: TGTGCCAGCAGTTACACCAGGGTGAGCTCCTACAATGAGCAGTTCTTC.

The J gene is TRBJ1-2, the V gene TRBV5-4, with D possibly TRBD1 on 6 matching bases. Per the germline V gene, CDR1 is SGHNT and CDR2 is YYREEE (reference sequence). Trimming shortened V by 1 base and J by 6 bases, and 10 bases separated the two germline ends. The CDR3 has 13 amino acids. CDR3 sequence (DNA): TGTGCCAGCAGCTTGCAGGGGAATGATGGCTACACCTTC. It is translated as CASSLQGNDGYTF.

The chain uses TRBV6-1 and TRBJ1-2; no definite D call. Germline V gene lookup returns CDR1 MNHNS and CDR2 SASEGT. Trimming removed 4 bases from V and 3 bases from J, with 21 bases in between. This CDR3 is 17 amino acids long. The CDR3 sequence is CASSAARIAPRDYGYTF. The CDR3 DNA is TGTGCCAGCAGTGCCGCCCGTATCGCCCCCCGGGACTATGGCTACACCTTC.

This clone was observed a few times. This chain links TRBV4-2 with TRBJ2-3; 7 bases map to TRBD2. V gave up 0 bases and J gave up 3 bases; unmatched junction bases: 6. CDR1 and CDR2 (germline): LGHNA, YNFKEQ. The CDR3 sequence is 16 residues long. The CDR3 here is CASSQDMAGETDTQYF. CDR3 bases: TGTGCCAGCAGCCAAGACATGGCGGGGGAAACAGATACGCAGTATTTT.

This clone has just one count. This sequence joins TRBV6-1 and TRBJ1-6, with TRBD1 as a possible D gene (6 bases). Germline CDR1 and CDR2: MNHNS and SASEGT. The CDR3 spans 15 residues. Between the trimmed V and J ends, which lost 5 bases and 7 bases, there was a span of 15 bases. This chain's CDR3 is CASSPQGFRNSPLHF. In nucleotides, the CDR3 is TGTGCCAGCAGTCCGCAGGGGTTTAGAAATTCACCCCTCCACTTT.

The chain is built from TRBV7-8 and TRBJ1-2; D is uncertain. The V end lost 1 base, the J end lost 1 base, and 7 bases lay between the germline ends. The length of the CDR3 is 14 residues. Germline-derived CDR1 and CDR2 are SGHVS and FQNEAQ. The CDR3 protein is CASSLDRSNYGYTF. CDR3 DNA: TGTGCCAGCAGCTTAGATCGGAGTAACTATGGCTACACCTTC.

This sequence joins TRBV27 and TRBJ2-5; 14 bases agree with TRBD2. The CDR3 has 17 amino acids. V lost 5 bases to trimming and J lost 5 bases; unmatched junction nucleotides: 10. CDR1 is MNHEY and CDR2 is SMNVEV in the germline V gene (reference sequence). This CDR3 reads CASSRGLAGEGLETQYF. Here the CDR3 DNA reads TGTGCCAGCAGTCGGGGACTAGCGGGAGAGGGTTTGGAGACCCAGTACTTC.

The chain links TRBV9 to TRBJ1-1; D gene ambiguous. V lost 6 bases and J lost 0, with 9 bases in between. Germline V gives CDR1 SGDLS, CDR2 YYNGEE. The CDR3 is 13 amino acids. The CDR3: CASTEALNTEAFF. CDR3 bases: TGTGCCAGCACCGAAGCTCTGAACACTGAAGCTTTCTTT. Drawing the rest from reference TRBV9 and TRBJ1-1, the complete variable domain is DSGVTQTPKHLITATGQRVTLRCSPRSGDLSVYWYQQSLDQGLQFLIQYYNGEERAKGNILERFSAQQFPDLHSELNLSSLELGDSALYFCASTEALNTEAFFGQGTRLTVV.

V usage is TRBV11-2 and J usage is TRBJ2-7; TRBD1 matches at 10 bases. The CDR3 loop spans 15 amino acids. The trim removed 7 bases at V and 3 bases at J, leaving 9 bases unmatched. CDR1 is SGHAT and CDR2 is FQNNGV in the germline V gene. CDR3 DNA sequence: TGTGCCAGCACCCCCCCCCGGGACAGGGGCTACGAGCAGTACTTC. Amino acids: CASTPPRDRGYEQYF.

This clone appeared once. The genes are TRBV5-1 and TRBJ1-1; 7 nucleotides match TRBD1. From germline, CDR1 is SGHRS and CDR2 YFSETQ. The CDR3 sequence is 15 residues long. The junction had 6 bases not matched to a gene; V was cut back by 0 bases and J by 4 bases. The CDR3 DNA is TGCGCCAGCAGCTTGGGCGACAGGGCCATCACTGAAGCTTTCTTT. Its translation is CASSLGDRAITEAFF. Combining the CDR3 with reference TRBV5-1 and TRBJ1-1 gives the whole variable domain KAGVTQTPRYLIKTRGQQVTLSCSPISGHRSVSWYQQTPGQGLQFLFEYFSETQRNKGNFPGRFSGRQFSNSRSEMNVSTLELGDSALYLCASSLGDRAITEAFFGQGTRLTVV.

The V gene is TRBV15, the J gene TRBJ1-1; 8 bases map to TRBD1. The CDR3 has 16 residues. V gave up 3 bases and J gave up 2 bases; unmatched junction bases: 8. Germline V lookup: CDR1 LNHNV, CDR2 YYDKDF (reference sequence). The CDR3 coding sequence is TGTGCCACCAGCAGCGGGACAGGAGGTTCTAACACTGAAGCTTTCTTT. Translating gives CATSSGTGGSNTEAFF.

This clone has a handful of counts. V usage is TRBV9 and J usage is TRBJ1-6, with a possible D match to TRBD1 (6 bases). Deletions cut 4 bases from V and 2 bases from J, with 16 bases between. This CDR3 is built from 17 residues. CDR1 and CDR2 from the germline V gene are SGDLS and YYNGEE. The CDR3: CASSPGTPQTYNSPLHF. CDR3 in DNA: TGTGCCAGCAGCCCCGGGACACCACAGACCTATAATTCACCCCTCCACTTT.

The CDR3 region has the DNA TGTGCCAGCAGACGGGCTAGCGGAGTTAGTAGCACAGATACGCAGTATTTT. Translating gives CASRRASGVSSTDTQYF. The genes are TRBV2 and TRBJ2-3, with 7 bases fitting TRBD2. This CDR3 is 17 amino acids long. Unmatched junction bases numbered 12, after V lost 6 bases and J lost 0 bases. Germline assignment: CDR1 SNHLY and CDR2 FYNNEI.

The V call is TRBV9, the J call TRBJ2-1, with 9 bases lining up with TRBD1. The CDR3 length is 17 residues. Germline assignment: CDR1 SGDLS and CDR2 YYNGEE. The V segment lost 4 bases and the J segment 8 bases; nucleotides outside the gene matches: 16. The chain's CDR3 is CASSQKWGTGSIDEQFF. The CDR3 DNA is TGTGCCAGCAGCCAAAAATGGGGGACAGGGAGTATCGATGAGCAGTTCTTC.

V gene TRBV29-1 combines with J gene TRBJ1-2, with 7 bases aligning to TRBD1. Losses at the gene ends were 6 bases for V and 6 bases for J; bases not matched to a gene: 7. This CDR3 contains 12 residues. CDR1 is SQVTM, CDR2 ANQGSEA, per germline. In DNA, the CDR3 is TGCAGCGTCGTCTCCGGGACAGATGGCTACACCTTC. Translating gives CSVVSGTDGYTF.

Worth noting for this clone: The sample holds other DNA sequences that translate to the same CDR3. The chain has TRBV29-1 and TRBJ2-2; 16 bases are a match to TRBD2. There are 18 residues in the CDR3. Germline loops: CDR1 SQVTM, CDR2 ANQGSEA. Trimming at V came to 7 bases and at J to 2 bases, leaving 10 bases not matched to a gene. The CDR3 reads CSARPGLAGGSNTGELFF. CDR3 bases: TGCAGCGCCCGACCGGGACTAGCGGGGGGGTCAAACACCGGGGAGCTGTTTTTT.

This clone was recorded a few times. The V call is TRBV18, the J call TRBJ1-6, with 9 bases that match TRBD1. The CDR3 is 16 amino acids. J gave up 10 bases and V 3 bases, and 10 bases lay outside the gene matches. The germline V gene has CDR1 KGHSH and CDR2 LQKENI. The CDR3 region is CASSPGTGFSGSPLHF. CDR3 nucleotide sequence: TGTGCCAGCTCACCCGGGACAGGGTTTTCTGGGTCACCCCTCCACTTT.

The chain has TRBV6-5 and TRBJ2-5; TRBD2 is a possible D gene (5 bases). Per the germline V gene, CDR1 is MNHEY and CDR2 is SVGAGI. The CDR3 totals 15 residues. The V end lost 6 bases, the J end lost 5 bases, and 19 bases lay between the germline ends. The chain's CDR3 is CASSPDVVPGETQYF. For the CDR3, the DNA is TGTGCCAGCAGCCCGGATGTTGTACCGGGGGAGACCCAGTACTTC.

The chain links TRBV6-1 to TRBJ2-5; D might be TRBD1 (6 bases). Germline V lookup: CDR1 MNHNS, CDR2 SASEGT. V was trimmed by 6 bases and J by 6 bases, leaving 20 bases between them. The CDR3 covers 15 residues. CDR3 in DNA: TGTGCCAGCAGCCCATCAGAAGGGGGTCTGAAGACCCAGTACTTC. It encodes CASSPSEGGLKTQYF.

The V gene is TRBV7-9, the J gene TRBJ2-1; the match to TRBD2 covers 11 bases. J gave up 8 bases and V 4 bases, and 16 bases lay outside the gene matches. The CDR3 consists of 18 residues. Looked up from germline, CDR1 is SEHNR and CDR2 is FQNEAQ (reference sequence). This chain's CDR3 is CASSSSRIAGGLVDEQFF. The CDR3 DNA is TGTGCCAGCAGCTCAAGCCGAATAGCGGGGGGGCTGGTGGATGAGCAGTTCTTC.

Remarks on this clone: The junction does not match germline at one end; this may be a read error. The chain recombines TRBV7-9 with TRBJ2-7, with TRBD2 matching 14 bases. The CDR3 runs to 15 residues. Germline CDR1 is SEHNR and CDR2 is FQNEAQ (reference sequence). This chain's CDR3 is CSSSQRGLAGDEQYF. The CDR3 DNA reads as TGTTCCAGCAGCCAAAGGGGACTAGCGGGGGACGAGCAGTACTTC.

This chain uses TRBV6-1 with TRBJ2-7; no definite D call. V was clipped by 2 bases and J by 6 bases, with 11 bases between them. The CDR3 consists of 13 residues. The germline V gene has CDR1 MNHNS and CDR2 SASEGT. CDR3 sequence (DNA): TGTGCCAGCAGTGAATTAAGGCGAGGCGAGCAGTACTTC. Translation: CASSELRRGEQYF.